The 27 T cell receptor beta chains below were found in one sample sequenced in a study of T cell responses to AZD1222 COVID-19 vaccine. Here immunoSEQ multiplex PCR was the method, and the copy in TCRdb shows in-frame clones only, minus some. This table holds roughly 100,000 clones, about 80% found once. The sequences come from peripheral blood, collected on day 0 of AZD1222 vaccination. Receptor source: an adult in good health.

The V and J genes are TRBV11-2 and TRBJ2-7; D not certain. The CDR3 extends over 10 amino acids. The V gene lost 1 base and the J gene lost 9 bases, with 4 bases spanning the gap. CDR1 SGHAT and CDR2 FQNNGV come from the germline V gene. The CDR3 bases are TGTGCCAGCAGCTTAGTAGGGCAGTACTTC. Protein product: CASSLVGQYF.

The chain combines TRBV9 with TRBJ2-2, with 8 nucleotides matching TRBD2. The CDR3 extends over 15 amino acids. Trimming at V came to 5 bases and at J to 5 bases, leaving 8 bases not matched to a gene. From germline, CDR1 is SGDLS and CDR2 YYNGEE. CDR3 sequence (DNA): TGTGCCAGCAGTCGATTAAGCGGGAGAACCGGGGAGCTGTTTTTT. Translated, it gives CASSRLSGRTGELFF.

The chain joins TRBV6-2 or TRBV6-3 to TRBJ2-7, with D possibly matching TRBD2 (6 bases). Germline V gene lookup returns CDR1 MNHEY and CDR2 SVGEGT. The CDR3 sequence is 14 residues long. V dropped 2 bases and J dropped 7 bases, with 15 bases sitting between them. This CDR3 is CASSYGGGNREQYF. The CDR3, as DNA: TGTGCCAGCAGTTACGGTGGAGGGAATAGGGAGCAGTACTTC.

The chain carries TRBV11-2 and TRBJ2-7; the match to TRBD2 covers 8 bases. After removal of 5 bases from V and 4 bases from J, the junction contained 10 bases not matched to a gene. The germline gives CDR1 SGHAT, CDR2 FQNNGV. The CDR3 contains 15 residues. The CDR3 loop reads CASSPLGSGVYEQYF. The DNA of the CDR3 is TGTGCCAGCAGCCCGCTGGGTAGCGGGGTTTACGAGCAGTACTTC.

The CDR3 is CASSSRTSGGRTDTQYF. In DNA, the CDR3 is TGTGCCAGCAGCTCTCGGACTAGCGGGGGTCGCACAGATACGCAGTATTTT. The V and J genes are TRBV9 and TRBJ2-3; TRBD2 agrees at 13 bases. The V gene end was trimmed by 4 bases and the J gene end by 1 base; junction bases not matched to a gene: 6. CDR3 length: 17 amino acids. Germline values: CDR1 SGDLS, CDR2 YYNGEE.

The chain joins TRBV6-1 to TRBJ2-1; TRBD2 might be the D (6 bases). Germline loops: CDR1 MNHNS, CDR2 SASEGT. The CDR3 spans 13 residues. V dropped 0 bases and J dropped 10 bases, with 10 bases sitting between them. CDR3 in DNA: TGTGCCAGCAGTGAAGCGGGGAGGCAGGAGCAGTTCTTC. This codes for CASSEAGRQEQFF.

Here the CDR3 reads CASSSTTGKGETQYF. CDR3 nucleotides: TGTGCCAGCAGCTCAACGACAGGGAAAGGAGAGACCCAGTACTTC. The J gene is TRBJ2-5, the V gene TRBV5-6; 7 bases line up with TRBD1. The CDR3 runs 15 residues. J gave up 4 bases and V 3 bases, and 9 bases lay outside the gene matches. Per germline, CDR1 SGHDT and CDR2 YYEEEE.

The gene calls are TRBV4-1 and TRBJ2-5; D possibly corresponds to TRBD1 (5 bases). Germline V gives CDR1 MGHRA, CDR2 YSYEKL. The CDR3 covers 13 residues. Trimming stripped 4 bases from V and 5 bases from J, with 11 bases between. The CDR3 DNA follows: TGCGCCAGCAGCCTGGGGCCAGGGGAGACCCAGTACTTC. Amino acids: CASSLGPGETQYF.

The V gene is TRBV24-1, the J gene TRBJ2-7; D might be TRBD1 (6 bases). Germline CDR1 and CDR2: KGHDR and SFDVKD. Trimming left V 10 bases short and J 2 bases short, with 23 bases between. The CDR3 totals 16 residues. Here the CDR3 DNA reads TGTGCCACGTCAAGGGCACCAGACAGGTCAGCCTACGAGCAGTACTTC. This translates into CATSRAPDRSAYEQYF.

The J gene is TRBJ2-7, the V gene TRBV6-1; D may be TRBD2 (5 bases). CDR1 and CDR2 (germline): MNHNS, SASEGT. Trimming stripped 2 bases from V and 7 bases from J, with 12 bases between. This CDR3 comprises 13 residues. CDR3 residues: CASSELPGGEQYF. The DNA of the CDR3 is TGTGCCAGCAGTGAACTCCCCGGCGGGGAGCAGTACTTC.

V usage is TRBV30 and J usage is TRBJ1-2, with TRBD1 matching over 7 bases. CDR3 length: 15 residues. V was clipped by 1 base and J by 1 base; unmatched bases: 6. The germline V gene encodes CDR1 GTSNPN and CDR2 SVGIG (reference sequence). As DNA, the CDR3 is TGTGCCTGGAGTGGGACAGGAGAAAGTAACTATGGCTACACCTTC. This translates into CAWSGTGESNYGYTF.

This chain joins TRBV5-1 and TRBJ2-1; TRBD2 matches at 11 bases. Germline CDR1 and CDR2: SGHRS and YFSETQ. The ends lost 1 base at V and 6 bases at J; junction bases unmatched: 6. This CDR3 spans 16 amino acids. CDR3 region: CASSLSPSGGTNEQFF. The CDR3 DNA reads TGCGCCAGCAGCTTGAGCCCTAGCGGGGGGACCAATGAGCAGTTCTTC.

The sample holds a few counts of this clone. The chain uses TRBV7-2 and TRBJ2-1; D possibly corresponds to TRBD2 (5 bases). Germline assignment: CDR1 SGHTA and CDR2 FQGNSA. The V end lost 3 bases, the J end lost 6 bases, and 9 bases lay between the germline ends. CDR3 length: 13 amino acids. The chain's CDR3 is CASSFTSTNEQFF. CDR3 in DNA: TGTGCCAGCAGCTTTACTAGTACCAATGAGCAGTTCTTC.

In this sample, this clone turned up a few times. The chain couples TRBV4-1 to TRBJ1-2; D unclear. Germline V gives CDR1 MGHRA, CDR2 YSYEKL. The CDR3 has 16 residues. V was cut by 1 base and J by 2 bases, with 14 bases left in between. The CDR3 bases are TGCGCCAGCAGCCAAGGAACCCTCGGGTTAAACTATGGCTACACCTTC. Translated, it gives CASSQGTLGLNYGYTF.

The chain recombines TRBV15 with TRBJ2-3, with D perhaps TRBD1 (6 bases). Germline V gene lookup returns CDR1 LNHNV and CDR2 YYDKDF (reference sequence). With 8 bases removed from V and 0 bases from J, the gap between germline ends came to 15 bases. CDR3 size: 15 residues. The CDR3 region is CATSRQVPSTDTQYF. CDR3 nucleotides: TGTGCCACCTCCAGACAGGTCCCTAGCACAGATACGCAGTATTTT.

The rearrangement uses TRBV5-1 and TRBJ2-7; no definite D call. V was shortened by 0 bases and J by 3 bases, with 19 bases between the two germline ends. Germline V CDR1 and CDR2: SGHRS, YFSETQ. The CDR3 is 17 amino acids. The CDR3 sequence: CASSLDPTSSRVYEQYF. CDR3 bases: TGCGCCAGCAGCTTGGACCCGACCTCGAGTCGGGTCTACGAGCAGTACTTC.

The rearrangement joins TRBV5-1 to TRBJ2-1, with D unresolved. CDR1 and CDR2 (germline): SGHRS, YFSETQ. V gave up 2 bases and J gave up 2 bases, with 5 bases separating them. This CDR3 is 13 amino acids long. The CDR3 loop reads CASSFQPYNEQFF. The CDR3, as DNA: TGCGCCAGCAGCTTCCAACCCTACAATGAGCAGTTCTTC.

This rearrangement joins TRBV7-2 to TRBJ2-7, with 9 positions matching TRBD1. The junction had 7 bases not matched to a gene; V was cut back by 5 bases and J by 5 bases. CDR3 length: 14 residues. Per germline, CDR1 SGHTA and CDR2 FQGNSA. The CDR3 here is CASSIQQGADEQYF. CDR3 sequence (DNA): TGTGCCAGCAGCATCCAACAGGGGGCGGACGAGCAGTACTTC.

The chain recombines TRBV7-3 with TRBJ2-7, with 10 nucleotides matching TRBD2. The germline V gene encodes CDR1 SGHTA and CDR2 FQGTGA. After removal of 3 bases from V and 6 bases from J, the junction contained 11 bases not matched to a gene. This CDR3 has 16 amino acids. CDR3 sequence: CASSFENTGTSVEQYF. For the CDR3, the DNA is TGTGCCAGCAGCTTCGAAAACACCGGGACTAGCGTCGAGCAGTACTTC.

The chain has TRBV9 and TRBJ2-7; TRBD1 is a possible D gene (6 bases). In germline, CDR1 is SGDLS, CDR2 YYNGEE. Trimming took 0 bases from V and 2 from J, leaving 15 bases between them. The length of the CDR3 is 16 residues. The CDR3 here is CASSVALGGPPYEQYF. In nucleotides, the CDR3 is TGTGCCAGCAGCGTAGCTCTAGGGGGTCCTCCCTACGAGCAGTACTTC.

J is TRBJ1-2 and V is TRBV4-2; tentatively, D is TRBD1 (5 bases). The CDR3 has 15 residues. Germline V CDR1 and CDR2: LGHNA, YNFKEQ. Trimming pared 0 bases from V and 7 bases from J, leaving 15 bases between. CDR3 bases: TGTGCCAGCAGCCAAGACTCGCGGCAGGGACGTGGCTACACCTTC. It codes for CASSQDSRQGRGYTF.

The chain links TRBV7-2 to TRBJ2-3; 11 bases align to TRBD2. CDR1 is SGHTA, CDR2 FQGNSA, per germline. J lost 2 bases, V lost 1 base, and 2 bases had no gene match. This CDR3 spans 16 amino acids. Here the CDR3 DNA reads TGTGCCAGCAGCTTAGTAGCGGGGGGGGACACAGATACGCAGTATTTT. Its protein is CASSLVAGGDTDTQYF.

The gene calls are TRBV25-1 and TRBJ2-1, with D unresolved. Germline loops: CDR1 MGHDK, CDR2 SYGVNS. CDR3 length equals 12 residues. The V and J ends lost 6 bases and 5 bases respectively, with 8 bases between them. The CDR3 DNA reads as TGTGCCAGCAGCCAGGTACACAATGAGCAGTTCTTC. Translation gives CASSQVHNEQFF.

The chain is built from TRBV19 and TRBJ1-5; no clear D. V lost 1 base and J lost 1, with 8 bases in between. The CDR3 contains 15 residues. CDR1 is LNHDA, CDR2 SQIVND, per germline (reference sequence). The chain's CDR3 is CASSIVSRSNQPQHF. CDR3 bases: TGTGCCAGTAGTATAGTTTCCAGAAGCAATCAGCCCCAGCATTTT.

This sequence joins TRBV18 and TRBJ2-3; TRBD1 matches at 10 bases. This CDR3 contains 14 residues. Germline CDR1 is KGHSH and CDR2 is LQKENI. V lost 4 bases, J lost 4 bases, and 2 bases stayed unmatched. This CDR3 reads CASSRGQGSDTQYF. Here the CDR3 DNA reads TGTGCCAGCTCACGGGGACAGGGGTCAGATACGCAGTATTTT.

This rearrangement joins TRBV4-3 to TRBJ1-1, with TRBD1 identical over 8 bases. Germline V gene lookup returns CDR1 LGHNA and CDR2 YSLEER. The J segment lost 11 bases and the V segment lost 6 bases, leaving 5 bases of the junction unmatched. The CDR3 spans 11 residues. The CDR3 sequence is CASRQGAQAFF. The CDR3 DNA reads TGCGCCAGCAGGCAGGGGGCGCAGGCTTTCTTT.

There are many counts of this clone. This chain links TRBV3-1 (or the pseudogene TRBV3-2) with TRBJ1-6; D remains unclear. Germline-derived CDR1 and CDR2 are LGHDT and YNNKEL (reference sequence). The V end was cut by 1 base, the J end by 1 base, with 8 bases between. The CDR3 length is 16 residues. As DNA, the CDR3 is TGTGCCAGCAGCCAAGGTGTGGGTTCCTATAATTCACCCCTCCACTTT. Amino acids: CASSQGVGSYNSPLHF.